This record looks at one T cell receptor beta chain sequence and its context. As yet, its antigen is unknown. V shed 7 bases, J shed 4 bases, and the junction held 8 bases outside the gene matches. CDR3 length: 15 residues. Germline loops: CDR1 MNHEY, CDR2 SMNVEV (reference sequence). The PCR used 60 Vbeta and 13 Jbeta primers. Profiling relied on immunoSEQ multiplex PCR, and the TCRdb table lists in-frame clones only, not all of them. Seen here are 90,000 to 95,000 clones, roughly 80% observed once, and the top ten hold 1% to 1.5%. This sample stems from a study of cytomegalovirus exposure and HLA in healthy donors. Study background: Most genotyped donors, 81% of some 400, had Caucasian-associated genetic ancestry.

Everyone who donated was a healthy bone marrow donor. Notes on the study in general: Cytomegalovirus association was assigned to about 150 TCR beta chains. Another analysis was done later, and it associated fewer than 20,000 TCR beta sequences with HLA alleles at 0.05 false discovery rate.

The specimen sequenced was PBMCs. J is TRBJ2-7 and V is TRBV27, with TRBD2 matching over 12 bases. This sequence originates from a girl aged 2-10 years in good health and CMV-seropositive. The DNA for the CDR3 is TGTGCCAGCAACCTAGCGGGAGGGCCTACTTACGAGCAGTACTTC. It specifies CASNLAGGPTYEQYF.